This passage covers 14 T cell receptor beta chains from one sample sequenced in a study of blood T cell repertoires in COVID-19. Sequencing was performed with immunoSEQ multiplex PCR; in TCRdb, only in-frame clones are kept and a portion is missing. The table records around 150,000 clones, roughly 93% of them present only once. Sequenced sample: peripheral blood. These receptors originate from a woman aged 45-65 years with acute or convalescent COVID-19.

The rearrangement links TRBV15 to TRBJ2-7; 10 nucleotides align to TRBD1. This CDR3 contains 15 residues. V shed 5 bases, J shed 4 bases, and the junction held 8 bases outside the gene matches. In germline, CDR1 is LNHNV, CDR2 YYDKDF (reference sequence). This CDR3 is CATSGVGGQGYEQYF. In nucleotides, the CDR3 is TGTGCCACCAGCGGGGTAGGGGGACAGGGGTACGAGCAGTACTTC.

The chain links TRBV6-5 to TRBJ2-2, with TRBD2 as a possible D gene (6 bases). The CDR3 contains 14 residues. Trimming removed 6 bases at V and 7 bases at J, with 15 bases between. Per germline, CDR1 MNHEY and CDR2 SVGAGI. CDR3 protein: CASSLQREVGELFF. CDR3 coding DNA: TGTGCCAGCAGCCTTCAGAGGGAGGTCGGGGAGCTGTTTTTT.

J is TRBJ1-5 and V is TRBV18, with D unresolved. Germline lookup yields CDR1 KGHSH and CDR2 LQKENI. The CDR3 is 15 amino acids. The germline V and J ends were trimmed by 1 base and 0 bases, with 7 bases remaining between them. CDR3 in DNA: TGTGCCAGCTCACCACGGCATGGTAGCAATCAGCCCCAGCATTTT. Translating gives CASSPRHGSNQPQHF. Based on the CDR3 plus reference TRBV18 and TRBJ1-5, the full variable domain is NAGVMQNPRHLVRRRGQEARLRCSPMKGHSHVYWYRQLPEEGLKFMVYLQKENIIDESGMPKERFSAEFPKEGPSILRIQQVVRGDSAAYFCASSPRHGSNQPQHFGDGTRLSIL.

This chain links TRBV19 with TRBJ2-6; 9 bases are a match to TRBD1. V was clipped by 3 bases and J by 13 bases; unmatched bases: 4. The CDR3 consists of 13 residues. The V gene's germline CDR1 is LNHDA and CDR2 SQIVND (reference sequence). CDR3 amino acids: CASSIDRGEVLTF. In DNA, the CDR3 is TGTGCCAGTAGTATCGACAGGGGGGAAGTCCTGACTTTC.

The chain carries TRBV28 and TRBJ1-2; a weak D match, TRBD1 (6 bases). There are 13 residues in the CDR3. In germline, CDR1 is MDHEN, CDR2 SYDVKM. V shed 11 bases and J shed 7 bases, with 20 bases lying between them. CDR3 region: CAGGGAGARGYTF. DNA of the CDR3: TGTGCCGGGGGTGGGGCGGGGGCGCGTGGCTACACCTTC.

The chain employs TRBV14 and TRBJ2-5; tentative D call: TRBD1 (7 bases). Germline V gene data show CDR1 as SGHDN and CDR2 as FVKESK. The CDR3 has 16 residues. The germline V and J ends were trimmed by 0 bases and 0 bases, with 11 bases remaining between them. The CDR3 is CASSQDQGGHQETQYF. The CDR3 DNA is TGTGCCAGCAGCCAAGATCAGGGGGGACACCAAGAGACCCAGTACTTC.

The V and J genes are TRBV28 and TRBJ2-6; tentatively, D is TRBD1 (6 bases). CDR1 is MDHEN, CDR2 SYDVKM, per germline. The CDR3 consists of 17 residues. Trimming took 3 bases from V and 4 from J, leaving 16 bases between them. The CDR3 DNA follows: TGTGCCAGCAGTTTGACCGGCAGGGGCTTCGGGGCCAACGTCCTGACTTTC. Residues: CASSLTGRGFGANVLTF. The full variable domain, rest sourced from reference TRBV28 and TRBJ2-6, is DVKVTQSSRYLVKRTGEKVFLECVQDMDHENMFWYRQDPGLGLRLIYFSYDVKMKEKGDIPEGYSVSREKKERFSLILESASTNQTSMYLCASSLTGRGFGANVLTFGAGSRLTVL.

The rearrangement joins TRBV6-5 to TRBJ1-2; 8 positions agree with TRBD1. Trimming cost V 7 bases and J 4 bases; bases outside gene matches: 11. Germline CDR1 reads MNHEY; CDR2 reads SVGAGI. CDR3 length: 15 amino acids. CDR3 nucleotide sequence: TGTGCCAGCATGCTAAGGACAGGGACCGTCTATGGCTACACCTTC. This translates into CASMLRTGTVYGYTF.

The chain combines TRBV21-1 with TRBJ1-5; TRBD1, the table's D call, lacks a check against the DNA. TRBV21-1 is deemed a pseudogene. CDR3 size: 16 residues. DNA of the CDR3: TGTGCCAGCAGCAATGAGAGACAGGGCCGTAGCCAGCCCCAGCATTTT. This sequence encodes CASSNERQGRSQPQHF.

CDR3 bases: TGTGCCAGCAGCCCTTGGACAGGGGTTGAAGATACGCAGTATTTT. As protein: CASSPWTGVEDTQYF. This chain uses TRBV11-2 with TRBJ2-3, with 9 bases fitting TRBD1. This CDR3 contains 15 residues. Germline trimming cut 5 bases from V and 5 bases from J; bases unmatched to any gene: 8. Germline CDR1 and CDR2: SGHAT and FQNNGV.

The CDR3 DNA reads TGTGCCAGCAGTGAGCAGGCTACGCAGTATTTT. Translating gives CASSEQATQYF. The rearrangement uses TRBV6-1 and TRBJ2-3; D is unresolved. CDR1 and CDR2 (germline): MNHNS, SASEGT. This CDR3 is 11 amino acids long. The V end was cut by 3 bases, the J end by 8 bases, with 6 bases between.

This chain links TRBV5-4 with TRBJ2-3, with D tentatively TRBD1 (6 bases). Germline CDR1 is SGHNT and CDR2 is YYREEE (reference sequence). The CDR3 loop spans 16 amino acids. V lost 3 bases and J lost 0, with 14 bases in between. CDR3 sequence (DNA): TGTGCCAGCAGCTCTAGGACAGAAACTAGCACAGATACGCAGTATTTT. Amino acid sequence: CASSSRTETSTDTQYF.

The chain employs TRBV19 and TRBJ2-1; no clear D. With 10 bases removed from V and 10 bases from J, the gap between germline ends came to 20 bases. This CDR3 comprises 13 residues. Germline loops: CDR1 LNHDA, CDR2 SQIVND (reference sequence). CDR3 amino acids: CATRSLVNGEQFF. The DNA of the CDR3 is TGTGCCACCCGGAGCTTAGTTAATGGGGAGCAGTTCTTC. Full variable domain (outside the CDR3, taken from reference TRBV19 and TRBJ2-1): DGGITQSPKYLFRKEGQNVTLSCEQNLNHDAMYWYRQDPGQGLRLIYYSQIVNDFQKGDIAEGYSVSREKKESFPLTVTSAQKNPTAFYLCATRSLVNGEQFFGPGTRLTVL.

The chain couples TRBV13 to TRBJ1-4; D perhaps matches TRBD1 (5 bases). The V end lost 8 bases, the J end lost 4 bases, and 14 bases lay between the germline ends. The CDR3 is made up of 14 amino acids. Germline-derived CDR1 and CDR2 are PRHDT and FYEKMQ (reference sequence). CDR3 DNA sequence: TGTGCCAGCCAGACCGGAGGGGTTAATGAAAAACTGTTTTTT. As protein: CASQTGGVNEKLFF.